A single sample is the source of the 24 T cell receptor beta chains below, sequenced in a study of blood T cell repertoires in COVID-19. The repertoire was sequenced with immunoSEQ multiplex PCR; TCRdb's copy has only in-frame clones and lacks some. The repertoire holds around 30,000 clones, with nearly 90% as singletons. Sequenced material: peripheral blood. The source is a human donor in a cohort sampled during active COVID-19.

CDR3 DNA sequence: TGTGCCAGCAGCCCCGACAGGGCATCAGGCACTGAAGCTTTCTTT. This gives the protein CASSPDRASGTEAFF. The V call is TRBV7-8, the J call TRBJ1-1, with TRBD1 matching over 7 bases. V lost 5 bases and J lost 4; bases outside the gene matches: 10. Germline loops: CDR1 SGHVS, CDR2 FQNEAQ. The CDR3 spans 15 residues. Looking up the rest from reference TRBV7-8 and TRBJ1-1 gives the full variable domain: GAGVSQSPRYKVAKRGQDVALRCDPISGHVSLFWYQQALGQGPEFLTYFQNEAQLDKSGLPSDRFFAERPEGSVSTLKIQRTQQEDSAVYLCASSPDRASGTEAFFGQGTRLTVV.

The chain joins TRBV12-3 or TRBV12-4 to TRBJ2-1; D is ambiguous. The CDR3 is 13 amino acids. Trimming left V 5 bases short and J 10 bases short, with 15 bases between. CDR3 sequence reads: CASSPAPPREQFF. The CDR3 DNA reads TGTGCCAGCAGTCCTGCACCCCCTAGGGAGCAGTTCTTC.

This chain links TRBV19 with TRBJ1-2; possible D gene TRBD1, 6 bases. Germline CDR1 is LNHDA and CDR2 is SQIVND (reference sequence). Trimming took off 9 bases at V and 4 bases at J, with 12 bases between the two ends. CDR3 size: 12 residues. CDR3 loop: CASGGGSYGYTF. The CDR3 region has the DNA TGTGCCAGCGGGGGGGGCAGCTATGGCTACACCTTC.

The count of this clone is one. This chain links TRBV7-8 with TRBJ2-7; 15 bases line up with TRBD2. Germline trimming cut 4 bases from V and 1 base from J; bases unmatched to any gene: 5. Germline assignment: CDR1 SGHVS and CDR2 FQNEAQ. This CDR3 region has 17 residues. CDR3 in amino acids: CASSWGLAGGQSYEQYF. Written as DNA, the CDR3 is TGTGCCAGCAGCTGGGGACTAGCGGGGGGTCAATCCTACGAGCAGTACTTC.

V gene TRBV6-5 combines with J gene TRBJ1-2, with a tentative D call TRBD1 (5 bases). Trimming took off 3 bases at V and 5 bases at J, with 10 bases between the two ends. This CDR3 is built from 13 residues. Per the germline V gene, CDR1 is MNHEY and CDR2 is SVGAGI. The CDR3 bases are TGTGCCAGCAGTTATCTACAGGCGTATGGCTACACCTTC. It translates to CASSYLQAYGYTF.

The V and J genes are TRBV27 and TRBJ1-2, with D unclear. Germline V CDR1 and CDR2: MNHEY, SMNVEV (reference sequence). CDR3 size: 14 residues. Trimming left V 2 bases short and J 8 bases short, with 15 bases between. The CDR3 DNA sequence: TGTGCCAGCAGTTTAAGTCCCGGGTTTGAGGGCTACACCTTC. It encodes CASSLSPGFEGYTF.

The rearrangement links TRBV7-9 to TRBJ1-6, with TRBD1 matching over 9 bases. With V trimmed by 5 bases and J by 8 bases, 10 bases remained unmatched. Germline V lookup: CDR1 SEHNR, CDR2 FQNEAQ (reference sequence). This CDR3 comprises 16 residues. The CDR3 protein is CASSQTGGLMDSPLHF. CDR3 nucleotide sequence: TGTGCCAGCAGCCAAACAGGGGGCCTAATGGATTCACCCCTCCACTTT.

The count of this clone is one. This chain uses TRBV5-6 with TRBJ2-1; D is possibly TRBD1 (5 bases). Germline V gives CDR1 SGHDT, CDR2 YYEEEE. V was shortened by 4 bases and J by 7 bases, with 18 bases between the two germline ends. The CDR3 contains 15 residues. CDR3 DNA sequence: TGTGCCAGCAGCGACTTTTCAGGGTTGGGGAATGAGCAGTTCTTC. Amino acids: CASSDFSGLGNEQFF.

The rearrangement joins TRBV7-2 to TRBJ2-3; the D is unclear. This CDR3 contains 11 residues. V dropped 7 bases and J dropped 6 bases, with 8 bases sitting between them. The germline CDR1 and CDR2 sequences are SGHTA and FQGNSA. CDR3 nucleotide sequence: TGTGCCAGCACGTCTAGGGATACGCAGTATTTT. Translating it yields CASTSRDTQYF.

This chain joins TRBV27 and TRBJ2-3; 7 bases are shared with TRBD1. Losses at the gene ends were 6 bases for V and 2 bases for J; bases not matched to a gene: 8. This CDR3 has 15 amino acids. Germline lookup yields CDR1 MNHEY and CDR2 SMNVEV (reference sequence). The CDR3 coding sequence is TGTGCCAGCAGGCCTGGACAGGCCTACACAGATACGCAGTATTTT. Translated, it gives CASRPGQAYTDTQYF.

The genes are TRBV4-3 and TRBJ2-2; no reliable D call. The germline V gene encodes CDR1 LGHNA and CDR2 YSLEER. The CDR3 is made up of 12 amino acids. The V and J ends lost 2 bases and 6 bases respectively, with 4 bases between them. The CDR3 here is CASSQPAGELFF. DNA of the CDR3: TGCGCCAGCAGCCAACCGGCCGGGGAGCTGTTTTTT.

The chain employs TRBV7-2 and TRBJ2-7; D may be TRBD1 (5 bases). The V and J ends lost 6 bases and 4 bases respectively, with 13 bases between them. The CDR3 consists of 13 residues. The germline V gene encodes CDR1 SGHTA and CDR2 FQGNSA. CDR3 protein: CASRPQGRYEQYF. CDR3 coding DNA: TGTGCCAGCAGGCCCCAGGGAAGGTACGAGCAGTACTTC. Full variable domain (rest looked up from reference TRBV7-2 and TRBJ2-7): GAGVSQSPSNKVTEKGKDVELRCDPISGHTALYWYRQSLGQGLEFLIYFQGNSAPDKSGLPSDRFSAERTGGSVSTLTIQRTQQEDSAVYLCASRPQGRYEQYFGPGTRLTVT.

The CDR3 DNA sequence: TGTGCCAGTAGCCCCTCGGTACTAGCGGCCTCCTGGAATGAGCAGTTCTTC. Its translation is CASSPSVLAASWNEQFF. The genes are TRBV19 and TRBJ2-1, with 8 bases that match TRBD2. J was trimmed by 7 bases and V by 6 bases; bases with no gene match: 17. CDR3 length: 17 amino acids. Per germline, CDR1 LNHDA and CDR2 SQIVND (reference sequence).

The chain has TRBV5-1 and TRBJ2-5, with D unresolved. The CDR3 runs to 14 residues. Germline values: CDR1 SGHRS, CDR2 YFSETQ. Trimming removed 4 bases from V and 5 bases from J, with 15 bases in between. CDR3 residues: CASSPNYVAETQYF. Here the CDR3 DNA reads TGCGCCAGCAGCCCAAACTACGTGGCTGAGACCCAGTACTTC.

J is TRBJ2-2 and V is TRBV13, with no clear D. Per the germline V gene, CDR1 is PRHDT and CDR2 is FYEKMQ (reference sequence). CDR3 size: 15 residues. The V end was cut by 4 bases, the J end by 1 base, with 10 bases between. CDR3: CASSSPFLNTGELFF. The CDR3 DNA follows: TGTGCCAGCAGCTCTCCTTTTTTGAACACCGGGGAGCTGTTTTTT.

The gene calls are TRBV6-6 and TRBJ1-6; TRBD1 agrees at 8 bases. The germline V gene has CDR1 MNHNY and CDR2 SVGAGI (reference sequence). CDR3 length: 15 residues. Trimming removed 6 bases from V and 9 bases from J; junction bases left unmatched: 10. The CDR3 is CASSPGQGGSSPLHF. The CDR3 bases are TGTGCCAGCAGCCCCGGACAGGGTGGAAGTTCACCCCTCCACTTT.

The chain has TRBV18 and TRBJ1-4, with no clear D. Per the germline V gene, CDR1 is KGHSH and CDR2 is LQKENI. V gave up 6 bases and J gave up 1 base, with 18 bases separating them. This CDR3 region has 17 residues. The CDR3 region is CASSPRQVRQTNEKLFF. For the CDR3, the DNA is TGTGCCAGCTCCCCCCGTCAGGTGCGACAAACTAATGAAAAACTGTTTTTT.

The chain carries TRBV11-3 and TRBJ1-1, with TRBD1 matching over 7 bases. There are 13 residues in the CDR3. CDR1 is SGHNT and CDR2 is YENEEA in the germline V gene. V lost 4 bases to trimming and J lost 5 bases; unmatched junction nucleotides: 4. In nucleotides, the CDR3 is TGTGCCAGCAGCTCGCGACAGGGAACTGAAGCTTTCTTT. Its protein is CASSSRQGTEAFF.

The gene calls are TRBV18 and TRBJ2-5; 11 bases are shared with TRBD2. This CDR3 spans 16 amino acids. The trim removed 4 bases at V and 1 base at J, leaving 5 bases unmatched. Germline V gene data show CDR1 as KGHSH and CDR2 as LQKENI. CDR3 bases: TGTGCCAGCTCACAATCACTAGCGGGGGCCCAAGAGACCCAGTACTTC. Translation: CASSQSLAGAQETQYF.

This clone has a single count. V usage is TRBV6-5 and J usage is TRBJ1-2, with 8 bases matching TRBD1. The CDR3 has 13 amino acids. CDR1 and CDR2 (germline): MNHEY, SVGAGI. The junction had 8 bases not matched to a gene; V was cut back by 6 bases and J by 8 bases. The CDR3 spells CASRRDRQGGYTF. DNA of the CDR3: TGTGCCAGCAGGAGGGACAGGCAAGGCGGCTACACCTTC.

The rearrangement uses TRBV4-2 and TRBJ2-3; 7 nucleotides align to TRBD2. The CDR3 is 16 residues long. Losses at the gene ends were 2 bases for V and 3 bases for J; bases not matched to a gene: 8. The germline CDR1 and CDR2 sequences are LGHNA and YNFKEQ. CDR3 DNA: TGTGCCAGCAGCCAATCCCGGGGGGTAACTACAGATACGCAGTATTTT. It codes for CASSQSRGVTTDTQYF.

This chain links TRBV19 with TRBJ1-1, with D possibly matching TRBD1 (6 bases). Trimming left V 5 bases short and J 1 base short, with 17 bases between. Germline loops: CDR1 LNHDA, CDR2 SQIVND (reference sequence). The CDR3 has 16 residues. CDR3 protein: CASSRQTGGQNTEAFF. CDR3 nucleotides: TGTGCCAGTAGTCGACAGACGGGGGGGCAGAACACTGAAGCTTTCTTT.

The chain is built from TRBV12-3 or TRBV12-4 and TRBJ2-7, with a possible D match to TRBD2 (7 bases). Between the trimmed V and J ends, which lost 5 bases and 6 bases, there was a span of 14 bases. The CDR3 is 13 amino acids. This CDR3 is CASSAGAESEQYF. The DNA of the CDR3 is TGTGCCAGCAGTGCGGGGGCGGAATCCGAGCAGTACTTC.

This chain links TRBV4-3 with TRBJ1-4, with D unclear. Germline lookup yields CDR1 LGHNA and CDR2 YSLEER. V lost 0 bases to trimming and J lost 8 bases, with 13 bases between them. CDR3 length: 15 residues. The chain's CDR3 is CASSQDRFGREKLFF. The CDR3 DNA is TGCGCCAGCAGCCAAGACAGATTTGGGAGGGAAAAACTGTTTTTT.